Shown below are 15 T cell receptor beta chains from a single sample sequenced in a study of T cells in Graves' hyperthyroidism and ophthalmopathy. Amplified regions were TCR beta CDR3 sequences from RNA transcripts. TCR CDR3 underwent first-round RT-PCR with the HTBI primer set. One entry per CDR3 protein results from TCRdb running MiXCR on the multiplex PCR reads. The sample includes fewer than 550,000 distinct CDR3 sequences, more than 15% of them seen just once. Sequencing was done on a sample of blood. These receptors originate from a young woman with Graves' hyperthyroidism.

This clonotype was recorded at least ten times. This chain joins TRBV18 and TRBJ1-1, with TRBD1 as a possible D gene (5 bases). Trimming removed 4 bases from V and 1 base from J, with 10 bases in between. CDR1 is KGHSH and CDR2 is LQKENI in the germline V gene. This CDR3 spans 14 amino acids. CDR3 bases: TGTGCCAGCTCACTCACCCAGGGGAACACTGAAGCTTTCTTT. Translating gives CASSLTQGNTEAFF.

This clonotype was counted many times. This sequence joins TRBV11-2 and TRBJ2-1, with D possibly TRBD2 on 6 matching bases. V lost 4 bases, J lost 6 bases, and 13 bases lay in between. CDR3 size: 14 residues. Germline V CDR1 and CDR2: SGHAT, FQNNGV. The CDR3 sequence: CASSSPRRGNEQFF. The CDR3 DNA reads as TGTGCCAGCAGCTCCCCGCGGAGGGGCAATGAGCAGTTCTTC.

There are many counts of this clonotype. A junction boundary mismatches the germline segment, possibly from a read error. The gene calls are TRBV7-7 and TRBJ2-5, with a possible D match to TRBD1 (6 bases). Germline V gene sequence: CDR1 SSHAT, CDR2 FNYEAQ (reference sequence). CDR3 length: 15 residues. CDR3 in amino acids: CASSSGAGRGETQYF. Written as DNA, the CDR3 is TGTGCTAGCAGCTCGGGTGCGGGCAGGGGAGAGACCCAGTACTTC.

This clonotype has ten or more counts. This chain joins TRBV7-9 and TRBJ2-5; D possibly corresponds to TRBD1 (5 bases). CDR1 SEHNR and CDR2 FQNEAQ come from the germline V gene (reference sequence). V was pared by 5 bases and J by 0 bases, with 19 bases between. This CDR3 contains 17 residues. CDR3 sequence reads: CASSITLGRAYQETQYF. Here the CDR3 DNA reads TGTGCCAGCAGCATCACTCTGGGCAGGGCGTACCAAGAGACCCAGTACTTC.

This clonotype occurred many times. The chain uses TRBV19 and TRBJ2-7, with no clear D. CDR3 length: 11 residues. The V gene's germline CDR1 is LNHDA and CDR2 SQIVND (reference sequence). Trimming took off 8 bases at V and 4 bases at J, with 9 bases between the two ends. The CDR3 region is CASGIGYEQYF. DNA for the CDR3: TGTGCCAGTGGGATCGGGTACGAGCAGTACTTC. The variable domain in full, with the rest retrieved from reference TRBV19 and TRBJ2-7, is DGGITQSPKYLFRKEGQNVTLSCEQNLNHDAMYWYRQDPGQGLRLIYYSQIVNDFQKGDIAEGYSVSREKKESFPLTVTSAQKNPTAFYLCASGIGYEQYFGPGTRLTVT.

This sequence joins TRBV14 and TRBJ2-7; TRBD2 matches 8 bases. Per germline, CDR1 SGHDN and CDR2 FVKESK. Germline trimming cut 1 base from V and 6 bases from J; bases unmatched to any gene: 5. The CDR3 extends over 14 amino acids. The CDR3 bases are TGTGCCAGCAGCCAAGTACACGGGGGGGGCGAGCAGTACTTC. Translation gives CASSQVHGGGEQYF.

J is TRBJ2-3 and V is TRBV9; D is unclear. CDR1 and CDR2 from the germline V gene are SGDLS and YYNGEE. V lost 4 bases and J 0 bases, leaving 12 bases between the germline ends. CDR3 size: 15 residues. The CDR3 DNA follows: TGTGCCAGCAGCCCCCTCTCAACTAGCACAGATACGCAGTATTTT. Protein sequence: CASSPLSTSTDTQYF.

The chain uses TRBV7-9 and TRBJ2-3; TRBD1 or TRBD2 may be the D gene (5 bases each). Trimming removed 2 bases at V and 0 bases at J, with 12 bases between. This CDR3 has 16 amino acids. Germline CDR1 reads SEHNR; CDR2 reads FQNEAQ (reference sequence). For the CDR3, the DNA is TGTGCCAGCAGCTTATTGGGGACCCTCAGCACAGATACGCAGTATTTT. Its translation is CASSLLGTLSTDTQYF.

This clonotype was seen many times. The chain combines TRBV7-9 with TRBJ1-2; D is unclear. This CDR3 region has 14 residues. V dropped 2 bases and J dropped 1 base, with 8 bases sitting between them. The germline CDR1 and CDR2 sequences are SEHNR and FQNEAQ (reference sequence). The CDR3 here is CASSLNQVNYGYTF. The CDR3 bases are TGTGCCAGCAGCTTAAACCAGGTTAACTATGGCTACACCTTC.

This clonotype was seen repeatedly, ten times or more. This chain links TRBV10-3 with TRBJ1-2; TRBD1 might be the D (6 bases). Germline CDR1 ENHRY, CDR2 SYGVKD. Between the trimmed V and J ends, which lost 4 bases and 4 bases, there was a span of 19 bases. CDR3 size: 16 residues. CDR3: CAISAPASGVVYGYTF. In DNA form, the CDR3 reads TGTGCCATCAGTGCCCCGGCGTCAGGGGTAGTCTATGGCTACACCTTC.

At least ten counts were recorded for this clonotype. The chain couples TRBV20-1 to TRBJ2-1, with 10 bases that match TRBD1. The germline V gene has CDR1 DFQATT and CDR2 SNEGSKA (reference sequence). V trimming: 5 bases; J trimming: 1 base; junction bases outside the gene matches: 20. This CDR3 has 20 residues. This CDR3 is CSASLWTGGGGGRSYNEQFF. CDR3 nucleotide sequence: TGCAGTGCTTCACTCTGGACAGGGGGGGGAGGAGGTCGGTCCTACAATGAGCAGTTCTTC.

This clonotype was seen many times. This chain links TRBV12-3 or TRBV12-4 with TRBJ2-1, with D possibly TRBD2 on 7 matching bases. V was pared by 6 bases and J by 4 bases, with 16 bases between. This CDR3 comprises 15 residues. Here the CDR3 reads CASRETGRGYNEQFF. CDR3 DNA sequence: TGTGCCAGCAGAGAAACAGGGCGGGGGTACAATGAGCAGTTCTTC.

The CDR3 region has the DNA TGCAGCGTTGAGTGGGGGGCCTACAATGAGCAGTTCTTC. Translated, it gives CSVEWGAYNEQFF. The chain couples TRBV29-1 to TRBJ2-1; D might be TRBD2 (6 bases). V dropped 3 bases and J dropped 2 bases, with 8 bases sitting between them. In germline, CDR1 is SQVTM, CDR2 ANQGSEA. The CDR3 totals 13 residues.

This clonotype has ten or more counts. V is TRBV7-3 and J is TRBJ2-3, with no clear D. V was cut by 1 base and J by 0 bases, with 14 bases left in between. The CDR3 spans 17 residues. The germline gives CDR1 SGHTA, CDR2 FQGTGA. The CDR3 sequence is CASSLNGQELSTDTQYF. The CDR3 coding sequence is TGTGCCAGCAGCTTAAACGGTCAGGAGCTTAGCACAGATACGCAGTATTTT.

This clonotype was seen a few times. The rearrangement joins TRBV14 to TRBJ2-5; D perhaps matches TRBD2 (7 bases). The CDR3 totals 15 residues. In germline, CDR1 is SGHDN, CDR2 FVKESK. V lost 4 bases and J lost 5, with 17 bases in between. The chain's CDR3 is CASSPGWGGAETQYF. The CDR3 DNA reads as TGTGCCAGCAGCCCCGGATGGGGGGGCGCCGAGACCCAGTACTTC.